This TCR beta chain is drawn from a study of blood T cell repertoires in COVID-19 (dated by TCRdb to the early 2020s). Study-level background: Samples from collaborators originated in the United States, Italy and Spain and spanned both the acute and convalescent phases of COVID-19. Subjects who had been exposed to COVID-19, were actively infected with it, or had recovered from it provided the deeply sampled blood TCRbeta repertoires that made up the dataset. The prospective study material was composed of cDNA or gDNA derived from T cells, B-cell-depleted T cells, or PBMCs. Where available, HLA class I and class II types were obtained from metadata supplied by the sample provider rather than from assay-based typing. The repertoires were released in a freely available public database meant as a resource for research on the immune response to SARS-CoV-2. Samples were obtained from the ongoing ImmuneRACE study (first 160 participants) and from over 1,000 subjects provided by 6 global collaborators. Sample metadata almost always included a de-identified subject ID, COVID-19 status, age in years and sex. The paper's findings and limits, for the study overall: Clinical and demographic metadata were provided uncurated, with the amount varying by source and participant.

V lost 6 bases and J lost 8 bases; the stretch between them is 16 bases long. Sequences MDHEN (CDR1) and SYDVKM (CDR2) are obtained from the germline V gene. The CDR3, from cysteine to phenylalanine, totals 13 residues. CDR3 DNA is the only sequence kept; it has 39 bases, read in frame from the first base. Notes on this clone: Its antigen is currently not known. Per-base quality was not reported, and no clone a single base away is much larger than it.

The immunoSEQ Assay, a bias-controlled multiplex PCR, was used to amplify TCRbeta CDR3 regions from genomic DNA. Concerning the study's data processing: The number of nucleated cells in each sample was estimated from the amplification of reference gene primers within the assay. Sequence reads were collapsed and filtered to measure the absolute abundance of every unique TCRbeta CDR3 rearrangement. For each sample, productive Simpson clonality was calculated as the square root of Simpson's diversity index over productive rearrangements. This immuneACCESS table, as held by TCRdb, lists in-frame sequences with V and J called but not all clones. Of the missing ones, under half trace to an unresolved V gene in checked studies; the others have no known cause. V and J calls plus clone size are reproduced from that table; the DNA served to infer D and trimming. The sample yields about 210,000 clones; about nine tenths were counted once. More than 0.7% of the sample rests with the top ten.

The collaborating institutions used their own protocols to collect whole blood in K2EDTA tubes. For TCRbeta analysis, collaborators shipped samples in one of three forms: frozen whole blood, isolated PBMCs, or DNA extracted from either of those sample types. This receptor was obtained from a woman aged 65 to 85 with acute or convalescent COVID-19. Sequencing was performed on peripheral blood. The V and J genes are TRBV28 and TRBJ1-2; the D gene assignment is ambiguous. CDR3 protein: CASRSDSVGGYTF. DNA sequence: TGTGCCAGCAGGTCAGACTCCGTTGGCGGCTACACCTTC.